These 10 T cell receptor beta chains came from one sample sequenced in a study of regulatory and conventional T cells in RAG deficiency. TCRdb keeps only in-frame clones here, not all; method: immunoSEQ multiplex PCR. The repertoire holds around 30,000 clones, about 88% seen once, with roughly 15% in the top ten. The sample was also linked to a second study, of regulatory T cells. From that study: Amplification used 52 TRBV primers and 13 TRBJ primers.

Material: CD8+ T cells sorted from blood. These receptors all stem from a human donor in good health.

The chain uses TRBV7-9 and TRBJ2-3, with 15 bases matching TRBD2. The CDR3 is 18 residues long. Germline V gene data show CDR1 as SEHNR and CDR2 as FQNEAQ (reference sequence). V was clipped by 0 bases and J by 5 bases; unmatched bases: 6. CDR3 DNA sequence: TGTGCCAGCAGCTTAGCGCTTGGACTAGCGGGAGGGGAAGATACGCAGTATTTT. This gives the protein CASSLALGLAGGEDTQYF.

The chain carries TRBV7-9 and TRBJ1-4; tentatively, D is TRBD1 (6 bases). The V gene's germline CDR1 is SEHNR and CDR2 FQNEAQ (reference sequence). This CDR3 contains 17 residues. With 3 bases removed from V and 7 bases from J, the gap between germline ends came to 21 bases. CDR3 bases: TGTGCCAGCAGCTTGCGCGCTGTTGGGGGGCCGGGTGAAAAACTGTTTTTT. It encodes CASSLRAVGGPGEKLFF.

This sequence joins TRBV5-6 and TRBJ1-1; D is uncertain. The germline gives CDR1 SGHDT, CDR2 YYEEEE. Trimming cost V 1 base and J 1 base, with 8 bases left between them. CDR3 length: 14 amino acids. The CDR3 is CASSLLSGNTEAFF. Here the CDR3 DNA reads TGTGCCAGCAGCTTGCTGTCAGGGAACACTGAAGCTTTCTTT.

This clone came up once. The chain uses TRBV14 and TRBJ2-1; 7 bases align to TRBD1. Germline CDR1 SGHDN, CDR2 FVKESK. V lost 4 bases to trimming and J lost 9 bases; unmatched junction nucleotides: 3. The CDR3 has 12 residues. This chain's CDR3 is CASSRQGLEQFF. CDR3 DNA sequence: TGTGCCAGCAGCCGACAGGGTCTTGAGCAGTTCTTC.

J is TRBJ2-7 and V is TRBV6-5, with D possibly TRBD1 on 5 matching bases. Trimming removed 6 bases at V and 5 bases at J, with 14 bases between. Looked up from germline, CDR1 is MNHEY and CDR2 is SVGAGI. This CDR3 spans 13 amino acids. The DNA of the CDR3 is TGTGCCAGCAGCCCTCCTCAGGGCCACGAGCAGTACTTC. This encodes CASSPPQGHEQYF.

The V call is TRBV27, the J call TRBJ2-5; D is perhaps TRBD2 (6 bases). The length of the CDR3 is 12 residues. Looked up from germline, CDR1 is MNHEY and CDR2 is SMNVEV (reference sequence). V lost 9 bases to trimming and J lost 4 bases, with 12 bases between them. CDR3 coding DNA: TGTGCCAGAAGTGGGAGGCGAGAGACCCAGTACTTC. This encodes CARSGRRETQYF.

The chain joins TRBV28 to TRBJ2-1; 11 nucleotides align to TRBD2. Germline V gene sequence: CDR1 MDHEN, CDR2 SYDVKM. This CDR3 region has 17 residues. J was trimmed by 0 bases and V by 3 bases; bases with no gene match: 4. The CDR3 region has the DNA TGTGCCAGCAGTTTCCCGACTAGCGGGAACTCCTACAATGAGCAGTTCTTC. Its translation is CASSFPTSGNSYNEQFF.

J is TRBJ1-2 and V is TRBV5-1; TRBD1 matches 7 bases. The J segment lost 5 bases and the V segment lost 5 bases, leaving 15 bases of the junction unmatched. The length of the CDR3 is 16 residues. Germline V CDR1 and CDR2: SGHRS, YFSETQ. The DNA for the CDR3 is TGCGCCAGCAGACCTCCCGGCAGGGGGGTCACGTATGGCTACACCTTC. Translated: CASRPPGRGVTYGYTF.

The V and J genes are TRBV4-1 and TRBJ2-6; D remains unclear. Germline assignment: CDR1 MGHRA and CDR2 YSYEKL. The CDR3 spans 17 residues. V dropped 1 base and J dropped 0 bases, with 10 bases sitting between them. The CDR3 nucleotides are TGCGCCAGCAGCCAAGTTCATCAGTCCTCTGGGGCCAACGTCCTGACTTTC. Protein product: CASSQVHQSSGANVLTF.

The chain is built from TRBV6-5 and TRBJ1-2, with D unclear. Germline V lookup: CDR1 MNHEY, CDR2 SVGAGI. V dropped 0 bases and J dropped 2 bases, with 4 bases sitting between them. This CDR3 is 13 amino acids long. The CDR3 here is CASSYSANYGYTF. DNA for the CDR3: TGTGCCAGCAGTTACTCGGCCAACTATGGCTACACCTTC.